The 30 T cell receptor beta chains below come from one sample, sequenced in a study of cytomegalovirus exposure and HLA in healthy donors. Profiling relied on immunoSEQ multiplex PCR, and the TCRdb table lists in-frame clones only, not all of them. The profile covers over 85,000 clones, with about 95% appearing a single time and approximately 0.91% taken by the ten largest. Sequencing was done on a sample of PBMCs. Source of these receptors: a woman between 18 and 30 years old in good health and CMV-seronegative.

On this clone: One end of the junction varies from germline; a read error may be responsible. The J gene is TRBJ2-6, the V gene TRBV9; possibly TRBD2 for D (7 bases). CDR1 is SGDLS and CDR2 is YYNGEE in the germline V gene. There are 16 residues in the CDR3. The CDR3 protein is CASSVYGPGGANVPTF. DNA for the CDR3: TGTGCCAGCAGCGTTTACGGTCCGGGGGGCGCCAACGTCCCGACTTTC.

The chain joins TRBV6-5 to TRBJ2-1; 9 nucleotides line up with TRBD1. CDR1 MNHEY and CDR2 SVGAGI come from the germline V gene. The CDR3 is made up of 15 amino acids. The V segment lost 7 bases and the J segment 2 bases; nucleotides outside the gene matches: 6. In DNA form, the CDR3 reads TGTGCCAGCACCCTACAGGGGGCGGCCTACAATGAGCAGTTCTTC. It translates to CASTLQGAAYNEQFF.

V usage is TRBV13 and J usage is TRBJ2-1, with D possibly TRBD2 on 5 matching bases. Looked up from germline, CDR1 is PRHDT and CDR2 is FYEKMQ (reference sequence). V lost 0 bases to trimming and J lost 6 bases, with 6 bases between them. CDR3 length: 13 amino acids. The CDR3 nucleotides are TGTGCCAGCAGCTTAGGAGGGAGCAATGAGCAGTTCTTC. This gives the protein CASSLGGSNEQFF.

In its sample, this clone was seen once. V and J are TRBV28 and TRBJ2-1, with 11 bases aligning to TRBD2. The junction had 8 bases not matched to a gene; V was cut back by 8 bases and J by 2 bases. The CDR3 covers 16 residues. The germline CDR1 and CDR2 sequences are MDHEN and SYDVKM. The CDR3 DNA follows: TGTGCCAGCGGGACCTTAGCGGGAGGGCCCTACAATGAGCAGTTCTTC. It specifies CASGTLAGGPYNEQFF. The full variable domain, in which reference TRBV28 and TRBJ2-1 provide the parts outside the CDR3, is DVKVTQSSRYLVKRTGEKVFLECVQDMDHENMFWYRQDPGLGLRLIYFSYDVKMKEKGDIPEGYSVSREKKERFSLILESASTNQTSMYLCASGTLAGGPYNEQFFGPGTRLTVL.

The DNA of the CDR3 is TGTGCCAGCAGTTTCGGGACAGGCAGATATGGCTACACCTTC. It specifies CASSFGTGRYGYTF. The genes are TRBV27 and TRBJ1-2; 8 bases line up with TRBD1. In germline, CDR1 is MNHEY, CDR2 SMNVEV (reference sequence). The CDR3 has 14 residues. V shed 3 bases, J shed 5 bases, and the junction held 5 bases outside the gene matches.

Only one count was recorded for this clone. The chain employs TRBV11-3 and TRBJ2-3; D may be TRBD1 (6 bases). V was shortened by 2 bases and J by 3 bases, with 9 bases between the two germline ends. Looked up from germline, CDR1 is SGHNT and CDR2 is YENEEA. The CDR3 extends over 14 amino acids. The CDR3 spells CASSLRQGTDTQYF. As DNA, the CDR3 is TGTGCCAGCAGCTTACGGCAGGGGACAGATACGCAGTATTTT.

This chain uses TRBV14 with TRBJ2-7, with D uncertain. Trimming pared 1 base from V and 10 bases from J, leaving 14 bases between. The germline CDR1 and CDR2 sequences are SGHDN and FVKESK. The CDR3 is made up of 13 amino acids. The CDR3 protein is CASSQVVRVPQYF. The DNA for the CDR3 is TGTGCCAGCAGCCAAGTTGTCCGAGTGCCCCAGTACTTC.

The chain couples TRBV11-3 to TRBJ2-3; no definite D call. Trimming left V 5 bases short and J 5 bases short, with 11 bases between. CDR1 SGHNT and CDR2 YENEEA come from the germline V gene. The CDR3 loop spans 13 amino acids. The CDR3 sequence: CASSTRGLDTQYF. Here the CDR3 DNA reads TGTGCCAGCAGCACCCGAGGATTAGATACGCAGTATTTT.

The sample holds a few counts of this clone. V gene TRBV19 combines with J gene TRBJ2-1; 9 nucleotides align to TRBD2. The CDR3 sequence is 16 residues long. Germline V gives CDR1 LNHDA, CDR2 SQIVND (reference sequence). The J segment lost 6 bases and the V segment lost 7 bases, leaving 13 bases of the junction unmatched. The CDR3 region is CASTQLGAGGRNEQFF. Written as DNA, the CDR3 is TGTGCCAGTACCCAATTAGGAGCGGGAGGTCGCAATGAGCAGTTCTTC.

The chain links TRBV30 to TRBJ1-2; no clear D. The V gene's germline CDR1 is GTSNPN and CDR2 SVGIG (reference sequence). The CDR3 is 14 amino acids. V was trimmed by 1 base and J by 7 bases, leaving 16 bases between them. This CDR3 is CAWSGPNGYLGYTF. The DNA of the CDR3 is TGTGCCTGGAGTGGCCCTAACGGGTATCTTGGCTACACCTTC.

The gene calls are TRBV7-9 and TRBJ2-3, with 7 bases identical to TRBD2. V shed 5 bases and J 1 base; nucleotides not matched to a gene: 12. This CDR3 has 17 amino acids. Looked up from germline, CDR1 is SEHNR and CDR2 is FQNEAQ (reference sequence). The CDR3 region has the DNA TGTGCCAGCAGCCCTGGGGAGGCGGGAGATGGCACAGATACGCAGTATTTT. Encoded protein: CASSPGEAGDGTDTQYF.

The chain links TRBV30 to TRBJ1-5, with 9 positions matching TRBD1. The germline gives CDR1 GTSNPN, CDR2 SVGIG (reference sequence). The CDR3 spans 14 residues. Trimming at V came to 4 bases and at J to 3 bases, leaving 4 bases not matched to a gene. CDR3 nucleotides: TGTGCCTGGATCCGGACAGGGGACAATCAGCCCCAGCATTTT. It encodes CAWIRTGDNQPQHF.

The chain joins TRBV27 to TRBJ1-5; the match to TRBD1 covers 12 bases. This CDR3 has 14 amino acids. V lost 6 bases and J lost 9; bases outside the gene matches: 6. Germline assignment: CDR1 MNHEY and CDR2 SMNVEV (reference sequence). CDR3 in amino acids: CASSTGTGGRPQHF. CDR3 nucleotides: TGTGCCAGCAGCACTGGGACAGGGGGCAGGCCCCAGCATTTT.

V is TRBV2 and J is TRBJ2-3; D not resolved. The CDR3 sequence is 13 residues long. CDR1 and CDR2 (germline): SNHLY, FYNNEI. Trimming removed 0 bases from V and 6 bases from J, with 7 bases in between. The CDR3 sequence is CASSEATGDTQYF. The CDR3 DNA is TGTGCCAGCAGTGAAGCGACTGGGGATACGCAGTATTTT. Supplemented by reference TRBV2 and TRBJ2-3, the full variable domain reads EPEVTQTPSHQVTQMGQEVILRCVPISNHLYFYWYRQILGQKVEFLVSFYNNEISEKSEIFDDQFSVERPDGSNFTLKIRSTKLEDSAMYFCASSEATGDTQYFGPGTRLTVL.

The chain combines TRBV14 with TRBJ2-5; D might be TRBD2 (5 bases). Looked up from germline, CDR1 is SGHDN and CDR2 is FVKESK. V shed 4 bases and J shed 10 bases, with 10 bases lying between them. The CDR3 spans 11 residues. The CDR3: CASSLSGVQYF. The CDR3 DNA reads as TGTGCCAGCAGCCTATCCGGGGTCCAGTACTTC.

The V call is TRBV6-4, the J call TRBJ2-3; D is possibly TRBD2 (6 bases). V was shortened by 6 bases and J by 2 bases, with 18 bases between the two germline ends. The CDR3 has 16 amino acids. The V gene's germline CDR1 is MRHNA and CDR2 SNTAGT. CDR3: CASSSLLTGDTDTQYF. The CDR3 coding sequence is TGTGCCAGCAGCTCGTTATTGACGGGAGACACAGATACGCAGTATTTT.

V usage is TRBV27 and J usage is TRBJ2-7; a possible D gene is TRBD1 (6 bases). The CDR3 is 16 amino acids. Germline values: CDR1 MNHEY, CDR2 SMNVEV (reference sequence). Between the trimmed V and J ends, which lost 3 bases and 2 bases, there was a span of 17 bases. The CDR3, as DNA: TGTGCCAGCAGTTTGAATCCCAGGGGTGAGGCCTACGAGCAGTACTTC. Its protein is CASSLNPRGEAYEQYF.

The chain couples TRBV7-2 to TRBJ1-2; D ambiguous. Germline V gene sequence: CDR1 SGHTA, CDR2 FQGNSA. Trimming left V 3 bases short and J 2 bases short, with 13 bases between. The CDR3 has 15 residues. The CDR3, as DNA: TGTGCCAGCAGCTTCCCCACCGGAGTAAACTATGGCTACACCTTC. Encoded protein: CASSFPTGVNYGYTF.

The chain is built from TRBV19 and TRBJ1-4; perhaps TRBD1 as D (5 bases). The CDR3 length is 13 residues. Germline loops: CDR1 LNHDA, CDR2 SQIVND (reference sequence). Between the trimmed V and J ends, which lost 4 bases and 4 bases, there was a span of 7 bases. CDR3 nucleotides: TGTGCCAGTAGTACCGGGGGTAATGAAAAACTGTTTTTT. Translated: CASSTGGNEKLFF.

The V call is TRBV27, the J call TRBJ2-7; D might be TRBD1 (5 bases). Germline V lookup: CDR1 MNHEY, CDR2 SMNVEV (reference sequence). The V and J ends lost 2 bases and 5 bases respectively, with 13 bases between them. The CDR3 consists of 14 residues. CDR3 amino acids: CASSLGAGFDEQYF. The CDR3 DNA follows: TGTGCCAGCAGTTTAGGAGCAGGGTTCGACGAGCAGTACTTC.

The V call is TRBV5-4, the J call TRBJ2-7; D is ambiguous. The CDR3 runs to 14 residues. Between the trimmed V and J ends, which lost 0 bases and 3 bases, there was a span of 10 bases. Germline assignment: CDR1 SGHNT and CDR2 YYREEE (reference sequence). The CDR3: CASSLGGSFYEQYF. The CDR3 nucleotides read TGTGCCAGCAGCTTGGGTGGTAGTTTCTACGAGCAGTACTTC.

The genes are TRBV10-1 and TRBJ2-3; possible D gene TRBD2, 6 bases. Germline lookup yields CDR1 WNHNN and CDR2 SYGVQD (reference sequence). The CDR3 is 15 residues long. V was shortened by 0 bases and J by 1 base, with 8 bases between the two germline ends. CDR3 amino acids: CASSESSGRTDTQYF. The CDR3 coding sequence is TGCGCCAGCAGTGAGTCTAGCGGCCGCACAGATACGCAGTATTTT.

This chain joins TRBV4-2 and TRBJ2-2; possible D gene TRBD2, 5 bases. V lost 5 bases, J lost 0 bases, and 19 bases lay in between. The V gene's germline CDR1 is LGHNA and CDR2 YNFKEQ. The CDR3 is made up of 18 amino acids. CDR3 in amino acids: CASSGPVTRGSNTGELFF. As DNA, the CDR3 is TGTGCCAGCAGCGGTCCTGTAACCCGGGGTTCGAACACCGGGGAGCTGTTTTTT.

For the CDR3, the DNA is TGTGCCATCAGCGGGGGGGGGACATCAGGAAACACCATATATTTT. Amino acid sequence: CAISGGGTSGNTIYF. The gene calls are TRBV10-3 and TRBJ1-3; D might be TRBD1 (6 bases). Trimming left V 6 bases short and J 4 bases short, with 16 bases between. The CDR3 totals 15 residues. Germline assignment: CDR1 ENHRY and CDR2 SYGVKD.

The CDR3 protein is CASSPGTGGYGYTF. For the CDR3, the DNA is TGTGCCAGCAGCCCAGGGACAGGAGGGTATGGCTACACCTTC. The rearrangement uses TRBV5-4 and TRBJ1-2; 8 bases map to TRBD1. The V segment lost 4 bases and the J segment 5 bases; nucleotides outside the gene matches: 7. The germline V gene encodes CDR1 SGHNT and CDR2 YYREEE (reference sequence). There are 14 residues in the CDR3. Looking up the rest from reference TRBV5-4 and TRBJ1-2 gives the full variable domain: ETGVTQSPTHLIKTRGQQVTLRCSSQSGHNTVSWYQQALGQGPQFIFQYYREEENGRGNFPPRFSGLQFPNYSSELNVNALELDDSALYLCASSPGTGGYGYTFGSGTRLTVV.

V is TRBV5-1 and J is TRBJ2-7; 10 bases match TRBD1. Germline assignment: CDR1 SGHRS and CDR2 YFSETQ. This CDR3 is built from 14 residues. V trimming: 4 bases; J trimming: 5 bases; junction bases outside the gene matches: 6. CDR3 in DNA: TGCGCCAGCAGCGCCGGGGACAGGGGACACGAGCAGTACTTC. Protein sequence: CASSAGDRGHEQYF.

V usage is TRBV27 and J usage is TRBJ2-3; TRBD2 matches 8 bases. The CDR3 runs to 15 residues. With V trimmed by 3 bases and J by 1 base, 3 bases remained unmatched. Germline V gives CDR1 MNHEY, CDR2 SMNVEV (reference sequence). CDR3 DNA sequence: TGTGCCAGCAGTTTCGCGGGAGGACGCACAGATACGCAGTATTTT. Translated: CASSFAGGRTDTQYF.

The chain has TRBV19 and TRBJ1-1; 8 nucleotides match TRBD1. Losses at the gene ends were 8 bases for V and 5 bases for J; bases not matched to a gene: 7. From germline, CDR1 is LNHDA and CDR2 SQIVND (reference sequence). The CDR3 spans 13 residues. CDR3 in DNA: TGTGCCAGTGTTAGACAGGGGTCGACTGAAGCTTTCTTT. Its protein is CASVRQGSTEAFF.

V and J are TRBV7-6 and TRBJ1-6; perhaps TRBD1 as D (6 bases). There are 19 residues in the CDR3. Germline values: CDR1 SGHVS, CDR2 FNYEAQ. Between the trimmed V and J ends, which lost 0 bases and 4 bases, there was a span of 19 bases. The CDR3 sequence: CASSLAGLGKGEYNSPLHF. The DNA for the CDR3 is TGTGCCAGCAGCTTAGCCGGTTTGGGGAAGGGGGAATATAATTCACCCCTCCACTTT. Full variable domain (remainder filled in from reference TRBV7-6 and TRBJ1-6): GAGVSQSPRYKVTKRGQDVALRCDPISGHVSLYWYRQALGQGPEFLTYFNYEAQQDKSGLPNDRFSAERPEGSISTLTIQRTEQRDSAMYRCASSLAGLGKGEYNSPLHFGNGTRLTVT.

The chain links TRBV9 to TRBJ2-2; TRBD2 matches at 8 bases. CDR3 size: 16 residues. CDR1 SGDLS and CDR2 YYNGEE come from the germline V gene. Trimming at V came to 4 bases and at J to 0 bases, leaving 5 bases not matched to a gene. CDR3 amino acids: CASSHPGGPNTGELFF. The CDR3, as DNA: TGTGCCAGCAGCCATCCGGGGGGGCCGAACACCGGGGAGCTGTTTTTT.